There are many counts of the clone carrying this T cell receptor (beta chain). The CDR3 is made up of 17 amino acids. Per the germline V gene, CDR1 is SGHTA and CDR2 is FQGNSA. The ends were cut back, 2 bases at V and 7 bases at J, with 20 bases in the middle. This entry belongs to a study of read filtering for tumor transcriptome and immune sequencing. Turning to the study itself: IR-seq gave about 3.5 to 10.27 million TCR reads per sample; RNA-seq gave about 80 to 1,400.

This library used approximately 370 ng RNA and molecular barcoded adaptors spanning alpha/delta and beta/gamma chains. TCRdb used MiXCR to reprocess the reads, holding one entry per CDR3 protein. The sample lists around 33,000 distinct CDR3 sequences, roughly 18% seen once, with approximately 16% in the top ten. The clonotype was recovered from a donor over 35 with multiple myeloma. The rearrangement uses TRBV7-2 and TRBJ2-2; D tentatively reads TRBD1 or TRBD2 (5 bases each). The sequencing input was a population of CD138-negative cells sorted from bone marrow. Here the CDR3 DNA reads TGTGCCAGCAGCTTAACTCTGGATGGGGGTTTGAGCGGGGAGCTGTTTTTT. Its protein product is CASSLTLDGGLSGELFF. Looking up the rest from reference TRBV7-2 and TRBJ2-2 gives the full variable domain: GAGVSQSPSNKVTEKGKDVELRCDPISGHTALYWYRQSLGQGLEFLIYFQGNSAPDKSGLPSDRFSAERTGGSVSTLTIQRTQQEDSAVYLCASSLTLDGGLSGELFFGEGSRLTVL.